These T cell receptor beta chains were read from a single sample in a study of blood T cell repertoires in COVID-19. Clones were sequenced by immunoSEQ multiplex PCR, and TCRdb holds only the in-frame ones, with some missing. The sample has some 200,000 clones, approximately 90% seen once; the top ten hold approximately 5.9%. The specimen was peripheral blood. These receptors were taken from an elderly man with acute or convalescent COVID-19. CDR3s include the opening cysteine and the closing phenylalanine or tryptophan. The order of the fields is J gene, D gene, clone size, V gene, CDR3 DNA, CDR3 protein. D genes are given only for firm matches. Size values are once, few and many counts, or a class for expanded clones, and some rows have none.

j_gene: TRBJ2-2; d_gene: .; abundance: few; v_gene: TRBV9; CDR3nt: TGTGCCAGCAGCGCAAACACCGGGGAGCTGTTTTTT; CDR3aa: CASSANTGELFF
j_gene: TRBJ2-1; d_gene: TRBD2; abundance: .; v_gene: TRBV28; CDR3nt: TGTGCCAGCAGTCAGCCCGGGAGGGGGGCCTACAATGAGCAGTTCTTC; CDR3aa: CASSQPGRGAYNEQFF
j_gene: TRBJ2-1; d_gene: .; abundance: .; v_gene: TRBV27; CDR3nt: TGTGCCAGCAGTTTATGGAGCTATCCCACGGGGGAGGAGCAGTTCTTC; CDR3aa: CASSLWSYPTGEEQFF
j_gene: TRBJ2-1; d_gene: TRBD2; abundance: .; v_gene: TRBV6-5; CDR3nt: TGTGCCAGCAGGATGCCCGGGACTAGCGGGTCCGAGCAGTTCTTC; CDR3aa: CASRMPGTSGSEQFF
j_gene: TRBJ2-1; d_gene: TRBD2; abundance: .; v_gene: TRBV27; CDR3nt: TGTGCCAGCAGTTTAGGTCCGGGACGGGGGGGACATGAGCAGTTCTTC; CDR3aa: CASSLGPGRGGHEQFF
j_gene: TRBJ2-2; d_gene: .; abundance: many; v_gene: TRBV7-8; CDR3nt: TGTGCCAGCAGCTTATCCCTCGGGGAGCTGTTTTTT; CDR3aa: CASSLSLGELFF
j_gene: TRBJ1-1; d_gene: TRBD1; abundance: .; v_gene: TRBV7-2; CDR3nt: TGTGCCAGCAGCTTAGGACAGGGGGCGGGAGCTTTCTTT; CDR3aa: CASSLGQGAGAFF
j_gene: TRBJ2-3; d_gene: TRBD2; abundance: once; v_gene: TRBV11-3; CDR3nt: TGTGCCAGCAGCTTAGACGCCGGGGGAGGGGTTGATACGCAGTATTTT; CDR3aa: CASSLDAGGGVDTQYF
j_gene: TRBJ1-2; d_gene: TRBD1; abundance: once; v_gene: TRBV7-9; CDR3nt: TGTGCCAGCAGCGCCCCCGGGACAGCTAACTATGGCTACACCTTC; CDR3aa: CASSAPGTANYGYTF
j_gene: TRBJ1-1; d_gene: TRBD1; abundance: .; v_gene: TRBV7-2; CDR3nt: TGTGCCAGCAGCAAAGGACAGGGGGCCACTGAAGCTTTCTTT; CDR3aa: CASSKGQGATEAFF
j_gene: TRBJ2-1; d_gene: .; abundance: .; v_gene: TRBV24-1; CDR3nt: TGTGCCACCAGTGACCCCAAAGTCGGTTCGGGGGTAAATGAGCAGTTCTTC; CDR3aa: CATSDPKVGSGVNEQFF